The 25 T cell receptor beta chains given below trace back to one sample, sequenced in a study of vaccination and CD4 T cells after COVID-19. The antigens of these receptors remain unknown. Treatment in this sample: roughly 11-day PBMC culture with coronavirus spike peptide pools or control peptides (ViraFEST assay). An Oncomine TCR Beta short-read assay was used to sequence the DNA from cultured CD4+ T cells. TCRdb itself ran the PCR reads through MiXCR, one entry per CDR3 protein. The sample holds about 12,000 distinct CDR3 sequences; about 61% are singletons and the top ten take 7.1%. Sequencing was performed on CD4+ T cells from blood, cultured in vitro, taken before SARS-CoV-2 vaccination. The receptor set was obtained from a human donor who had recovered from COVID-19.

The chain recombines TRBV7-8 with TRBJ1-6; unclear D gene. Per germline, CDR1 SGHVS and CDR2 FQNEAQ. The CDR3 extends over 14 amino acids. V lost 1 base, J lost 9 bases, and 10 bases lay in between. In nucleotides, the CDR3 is TGTGCCAGCAGCTTAGTGGATGACGGTTCACCCCTCCACTTT. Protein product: CASSLVDDGSPLHF.

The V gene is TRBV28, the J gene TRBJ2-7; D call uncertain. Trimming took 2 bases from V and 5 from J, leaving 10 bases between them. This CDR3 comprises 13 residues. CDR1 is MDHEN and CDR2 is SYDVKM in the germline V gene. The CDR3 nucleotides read TGTGCCAGCAGTTTACGGGCTAGAAACGAGCAGTACTTC. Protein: CASSLRARNEQYF.

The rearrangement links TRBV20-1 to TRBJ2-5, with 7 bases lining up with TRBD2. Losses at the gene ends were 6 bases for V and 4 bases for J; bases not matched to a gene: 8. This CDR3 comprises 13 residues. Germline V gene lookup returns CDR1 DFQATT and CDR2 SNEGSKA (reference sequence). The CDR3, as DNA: TGCAGTGCCCCCTCTCAGCGGGGAGAGACCCAGTACTTC. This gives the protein CSAPSQRGETQYF.

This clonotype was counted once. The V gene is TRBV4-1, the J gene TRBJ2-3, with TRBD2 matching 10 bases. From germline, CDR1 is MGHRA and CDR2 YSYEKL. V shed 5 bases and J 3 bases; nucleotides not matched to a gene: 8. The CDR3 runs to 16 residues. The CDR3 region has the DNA TGCGCCAGCAGCAACCTAGCGGGAGATTCGACAGATACGCAGTATTTT. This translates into CASSNLAGDSTDTQYF.

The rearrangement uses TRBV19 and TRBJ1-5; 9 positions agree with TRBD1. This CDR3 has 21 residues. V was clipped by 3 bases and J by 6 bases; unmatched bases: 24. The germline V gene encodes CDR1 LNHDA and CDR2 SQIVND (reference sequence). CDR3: CASSMPNGGTGRLQKRQPQHF. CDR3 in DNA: TGTGCCAGTAGTATGCCCAACGGAGGGACAGGGAGGCTTCAGAAGCGTCAGCCCCAGCATTTT.

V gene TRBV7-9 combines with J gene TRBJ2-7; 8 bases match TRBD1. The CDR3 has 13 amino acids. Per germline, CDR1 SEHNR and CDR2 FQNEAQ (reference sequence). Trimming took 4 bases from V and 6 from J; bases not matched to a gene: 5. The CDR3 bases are TGTGCCAGCAGCTCCCCAACAGGGGGCGAGCAGTACTTC. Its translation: CASSSPTGGEQYF.

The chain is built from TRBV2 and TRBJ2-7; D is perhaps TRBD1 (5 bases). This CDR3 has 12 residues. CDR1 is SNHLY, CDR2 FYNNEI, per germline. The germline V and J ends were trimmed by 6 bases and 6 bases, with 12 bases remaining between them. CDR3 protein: CASRPRAREQYF. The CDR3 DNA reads TGTGCCAGCAGACCCAGGGCCCGCGAGCAGTACTTC. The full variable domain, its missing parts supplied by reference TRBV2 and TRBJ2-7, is EPEVTQTPSHQVTQMGQEVILRCVPISNHLYFYWYRQILGQKVEFLVSFYNNEISEKSEIFDDQFSVERPDGSNFTLKIRSTKLEDSAMYFCASRPRAREQYFGPGTRLTVT.

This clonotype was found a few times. The CDR3 sequence: CASSLGPGSGQNIQYF. CDR3 nucleotide sequence: TGTGCCAGCAGTTTAGGTCCTGGTAGCGGACAAAACATTCAGTACTTC. V and J are TRBV27 and TRBJ2-4, with D possibly being TRBD2 (6 bases). Germline V CDR1 and CDR2: MNHEY, SMNVEV (reference sequence). This CDR3 is built from 16 residues. Trimming cost V 2 bases and J 5 bases, with 16 bases left between them.

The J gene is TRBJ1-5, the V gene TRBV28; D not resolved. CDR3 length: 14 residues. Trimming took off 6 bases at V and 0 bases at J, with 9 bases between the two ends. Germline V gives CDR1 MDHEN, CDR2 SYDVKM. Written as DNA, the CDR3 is TGTGCCAGCAGGGGCCCGTATAGCAATCAGCCCCAGCATTTT. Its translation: CASRGPYSNQPQHF.

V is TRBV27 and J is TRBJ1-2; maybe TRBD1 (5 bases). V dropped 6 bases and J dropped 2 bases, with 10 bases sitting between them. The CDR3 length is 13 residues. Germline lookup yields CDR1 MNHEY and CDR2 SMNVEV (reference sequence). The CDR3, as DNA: TGTGCCAGCAGCCGGGGGGGAAACTATGGCTACACCTTC. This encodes CASSRGGNYGYTF.

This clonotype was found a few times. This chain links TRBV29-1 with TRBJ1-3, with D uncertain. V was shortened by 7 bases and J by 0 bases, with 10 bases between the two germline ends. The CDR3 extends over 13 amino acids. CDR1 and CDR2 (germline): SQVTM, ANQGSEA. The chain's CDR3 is CSAVGSSGNTIYF. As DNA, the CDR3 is TGCAGCGCGGTGGGGTCCTCTGGAAACACCATATATTTT.

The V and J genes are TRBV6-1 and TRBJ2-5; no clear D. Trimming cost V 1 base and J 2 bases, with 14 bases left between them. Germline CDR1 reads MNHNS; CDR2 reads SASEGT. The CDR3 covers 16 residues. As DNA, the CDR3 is TGTGCCAGCAGTGAAGTCGGCTTTGGAACTCAAGAGACCCAGTACTTC. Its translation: CASSEVGFGTQETQYF.

The CDR3 bases are TGTGCCAGCAGCCCAGGGCGACTAGCGACAGATACGCAGTATTTT. The encoded protein is CASSPGRLATDTQYF. The J gene is TRBJ2-3, the V gene TRBV7-6; 8 bases are a match to TRBD2. The J segment lost 3 bases and the V segment lost 5 bases, leaving 7 bases of the junction unmatched. The germline V gene encodes CDR1 SGHVS and CDR2 FNYEAQ. The CDR3 runs to 15 residues. Full variable domain (missing parts from reference TRBV7-6 and TRBJ2-3): GAGVSQSPRYKVTKRGQDVALRCDPISGHVSLYWYRQALGQGPEFLTYFNYEAQQDKSGLPNDRFSAERPEGSISTLTIQRTEQRDSAMYRCASSPGRLATDTQYFGPGTRLTVL.

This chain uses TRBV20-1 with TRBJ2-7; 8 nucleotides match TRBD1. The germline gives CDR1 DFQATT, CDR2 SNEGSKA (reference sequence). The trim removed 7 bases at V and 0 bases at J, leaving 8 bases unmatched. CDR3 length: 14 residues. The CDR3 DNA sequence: TGCAGTGGAGCTCCGGGACAGGCCTCCTACGAGCAGTACTTC. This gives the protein CSGAPGQASYEQYF.

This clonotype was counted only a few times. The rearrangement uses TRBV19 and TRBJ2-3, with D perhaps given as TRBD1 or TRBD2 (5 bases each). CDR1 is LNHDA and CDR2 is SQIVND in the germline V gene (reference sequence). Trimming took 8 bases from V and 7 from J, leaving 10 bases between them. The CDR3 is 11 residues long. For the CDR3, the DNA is TGTGCCAGTTCGTGGGGGAATACGCAGTATTTT. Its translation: CASSWGNTQYF.

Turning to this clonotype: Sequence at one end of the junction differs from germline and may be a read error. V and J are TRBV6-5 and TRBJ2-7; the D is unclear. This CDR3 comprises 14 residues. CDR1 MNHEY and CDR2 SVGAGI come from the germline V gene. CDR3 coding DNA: TGTGCCAGCAGTTACTCAGAGGCCTCCCACGAGCAGTACTTC. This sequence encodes CASSYSEASHEQYF.

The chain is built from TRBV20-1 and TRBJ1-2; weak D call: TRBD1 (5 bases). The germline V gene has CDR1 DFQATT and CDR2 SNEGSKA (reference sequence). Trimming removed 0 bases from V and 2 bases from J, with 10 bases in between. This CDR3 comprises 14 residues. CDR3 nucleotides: TGCAGTGCTAGAGATCTGCGGACAAACTATGGCTACACCTTC. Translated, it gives CSARDLRTNYGYTF.

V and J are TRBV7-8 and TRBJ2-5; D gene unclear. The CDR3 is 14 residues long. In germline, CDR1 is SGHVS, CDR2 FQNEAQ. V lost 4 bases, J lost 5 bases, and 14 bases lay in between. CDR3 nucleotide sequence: TGTGCCAGCAGCTCCGACCGGTTTGGGGAGACCCAGTACTTC. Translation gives CASSSDRFGETQYF.

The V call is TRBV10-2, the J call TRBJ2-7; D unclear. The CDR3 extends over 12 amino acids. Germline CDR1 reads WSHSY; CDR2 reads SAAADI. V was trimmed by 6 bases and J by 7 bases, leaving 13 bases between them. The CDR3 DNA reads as TGCGCCAGCAGCGACGATCTCGGGGAGCAGTACTTC. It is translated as CASSDDLGEQYF.

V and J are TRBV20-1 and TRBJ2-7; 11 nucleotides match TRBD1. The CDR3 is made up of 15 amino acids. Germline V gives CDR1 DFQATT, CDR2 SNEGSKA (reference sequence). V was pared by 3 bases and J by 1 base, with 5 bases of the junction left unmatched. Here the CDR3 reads CSASKRDRGSYEQYF. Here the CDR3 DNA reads TGCAGTGCTAGTAAACGGGACAGGGGGTCCTACGAGCAGTACTTC.

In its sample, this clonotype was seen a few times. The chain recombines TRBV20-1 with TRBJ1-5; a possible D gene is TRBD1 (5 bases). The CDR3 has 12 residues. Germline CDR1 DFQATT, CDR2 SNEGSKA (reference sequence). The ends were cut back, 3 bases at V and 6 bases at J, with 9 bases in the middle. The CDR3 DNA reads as TGCAGTGCTAGTGGGGGAGGTCAGCCCCAGCATTTT. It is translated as CSASGGGQPQHF.

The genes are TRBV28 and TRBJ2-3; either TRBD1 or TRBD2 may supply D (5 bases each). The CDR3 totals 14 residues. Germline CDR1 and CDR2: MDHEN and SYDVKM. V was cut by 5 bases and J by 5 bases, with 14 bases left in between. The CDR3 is CASSLPGTKDTQYF. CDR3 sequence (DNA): TGTGCCAGCAGTCTTCCCGGGACCAAAGATACGCAGTATTTT.

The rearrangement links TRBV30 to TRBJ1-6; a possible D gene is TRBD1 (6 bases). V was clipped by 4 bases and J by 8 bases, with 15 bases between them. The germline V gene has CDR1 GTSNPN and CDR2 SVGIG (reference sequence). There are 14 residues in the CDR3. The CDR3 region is CAWTLTGSYSPLHF. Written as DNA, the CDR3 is TGTGCCTGGACCCTTACAGGGAGCTATTCACCCCTCCACTTT.

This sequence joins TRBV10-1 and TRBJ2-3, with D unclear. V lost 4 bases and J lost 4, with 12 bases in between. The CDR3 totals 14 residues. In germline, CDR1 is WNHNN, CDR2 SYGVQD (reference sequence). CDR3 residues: CASSVTPAADTQYF. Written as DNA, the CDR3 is TGCGCCAGCAGTGTGACCCCGGCGGCAGATACGCAGTATTTT.

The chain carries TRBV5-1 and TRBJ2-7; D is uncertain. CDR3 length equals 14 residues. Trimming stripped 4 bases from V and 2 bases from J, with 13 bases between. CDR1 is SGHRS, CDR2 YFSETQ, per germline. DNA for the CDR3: TGCGCCAGCAGCCCAAACAACCAGGCCTACGAGCAGTACTTC. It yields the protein CASSPNNQAYEQYF. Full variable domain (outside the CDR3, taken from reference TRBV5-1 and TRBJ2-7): KAGVTQTPRYLIKTRGQQVTLSCSPISGHRSVSWYQQTPGQGLQFLFEYFSETQRNKGNFPGRFSGRQFSNSRSEMNVSTLELGDSALYLCASSPNNQAYEQYFGPGTRLTVT.